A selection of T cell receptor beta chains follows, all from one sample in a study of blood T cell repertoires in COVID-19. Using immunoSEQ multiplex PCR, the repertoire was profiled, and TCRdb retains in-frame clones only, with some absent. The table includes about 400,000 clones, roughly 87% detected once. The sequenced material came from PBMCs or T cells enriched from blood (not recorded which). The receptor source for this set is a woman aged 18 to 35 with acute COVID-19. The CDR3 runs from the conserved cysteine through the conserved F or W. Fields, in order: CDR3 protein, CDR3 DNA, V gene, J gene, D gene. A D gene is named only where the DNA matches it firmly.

CASSPGTGEKEQFF	TGTGCCAGCAGTCCCGGGACAGGGGAGAAAGAGCAGTTCTTC	TRBV28	TRBJ2-1	TRBD1
CASSRFEDTTGELFF	TGTGCCAGCAGCCGATTCGAGGACACCACCGGGGAGCTGTTTTTT	TRBV5-4	TRBJ2-2	NA
CASRRGLAGTDTQYF	TGTGCCAGCAGGAGGGGACTAGCGGGAACGGATACGCAGTATTTT	TRBV2	TRBJ2-3	TRBD2
CASSQDISGGQYEQYF	TGTGCCAGCAGCCAGGATATTAGCGGGGGGCAATACGAGCAGTACTTC	TRBV3-1/TRBV3-2	TRBJ2-7	TRBD2
CASSRDRTAYEQYF	TGTGCCAGCAGCAGGGACAGGACGGCCTACGAGCAGTACTTC	TRBV9	TRBJ2-7	TRBD1
CASSLEPGETYEQYF	TGTGCCAGCAGCTTAGAACCAGGGGAAACCTACGAGCAGTACTTC	TRBV11-2	TRBJ2-7	NA
CASSQVRDRGRRTNEKLFF	TGTGCCAGCAGCCAAGTTAGGGACAGGGGGCGACGGACTAATGAAAAACTGTTTTTT	TRBV3-1/TRBV3-2	TRBJ1-4	TRBD1
CASSLDQGSPQHF	TGTGCCAGCAGCTTAGACCAGGGGTCGCCCCAGCATTTT	TRBV7-3	TRBJ1-5	NA
CASSDRLGNTIYF	TGCGCCAGCAGTGACAGGCTTGGAAACACCATATATTTT	TRBV10-1	TRBJ1-3	NA
CASSVGLLVASDTQYF	TGTGCCAGCAGCGTAGGGCTACTAGTGGCCTCAGATACGCAGTATTTT	TRBV9	TRBJ2-3	NA